This T cell receptor (beta chain) was observed in a study of cytomegalovirus exposure and HLA in healthy donors. Though probably carrying unrecorded immune exposures, donors were nominally healthy at sampling. The V gene's germline CDR1 is MDHEN and CDR2 SYDVKM. Germline trimming cut 4 bases from V and 2 bases from J; bases unmatched to any gene: 4. CDR3 length: 15 residues. It was with 60 Vbeta and 13 Jbeta primers that the PCR ran. Repertoires were generated with immunoSEQ multiplex PCR, while TCRdb's copy carries only in-frame clones and drops some. The repertoire holds 150,000 to 200,000 clones, with over 75% as singletons. Notes on this clone: No antigen is known for it.

Study results and caveats: A later analysis showed TCR association rates differing by HLA locus, peaking at DRB1 and lowest at HLA-C. A later analysis reportedly found fewer N-insertions in an Asian-associated ancestry cluster than the approximately 700-donor mean.

The chain couples TRBV28 to TRBJ2-7; 11 bases are a match to TRBD2. This TCR was sampled from a woman in her 50s in good health and CMV-seronegative. The sequenced material came from PBMCs. CDR3 residues: CASSYRLAGTYEQYF. CDR3 bases: TGTGCCAGCAGTTATCGACTAGCGGGGACCTACGAGCAGTACTTC.